These 13 T cell receptor beta chains were all obtained from the same sample, sequenced in a study of T cell repertoires in cytomegalovirus infection. TCRdb reprocessed the reads with MiXCR, giving one entry per CDR3 protein. The sample contains nearly 450,000 distinct CDR3 sequences, approximately 32% of which appear only once. Sequencing input: PBMCs. The receptors shown here come from a human donor in good health (CMV status not recorded). Some clones in this sample may be carry-over from other donors' samples.

This clonotype occurred once. The gene calls are TRBV9 and TRBJ2-7, with TRBD1 matching over 9 bases. Germline V gene data show CDR1 as SGDLS and CDR2 as YYNGEE. The CDR3 is made up of 15 amino acids. Trimming at V came to 0 bases and at J to 4 bases, leaving 5 bases not matched to a gene. CDR3 in DNA: TGTGCCAGCAGCGTAGGAGGGACAGGGACATACGAGCAGTACTTC. It codes for CASSVGGTGTYEQYF. Variable domain in full (rest from reference TRBV9 and TRBJ2-7): DSGVTQTPKHLITATGQRVTLRCSPRSGDLSVYWYQQSLDQGLQFLIQYYNGEERAKGNILERFSAQQFPDLHSELNLSSLELGDSALYFCASSVGGTGTYEQYFGPGTRLTVT.

This clonotype was seen more than once but under ten times. The rearrangement joins TRBV6-2 or TRBV6-3 to TRBJ1-5, with D maybe TRBD1 (5 bases). Trimming stripped 5 bases from V and 0 bases from J, with 14 bases between. CDR3 size: 16 residues. Germline V gene lookup returns CDR1 MNHEY and CDR2 SVGEGT. In DNA form, the CDR3 reads TGTGCCAGCAGTCCGGGACGCCGTAATAGCAATCAGCCCCAGCATTTT. Amino acid sequence: CASSPGRRNSNQPQHF.

This clonotype was recorded a few times. The gene calls are TRBV27 and TRBJ1-4; possibly TRBD1 for D (6 bases). This CDR3 comprises 18 residues. Germline loops: CDR1 MNHEY, CDR2 SMNVEV (reference sequence). V lost 8 bases and J 0 bases, leaving 22 bases between the germline ends. The CDR3 nucleotides read TGTGCCAGCCACAGGGACTCTGGAGGCGGTGCAACTAATGAAAAACTGTTTTTT. It specifies CASHRDSGGGATNEKLFF.

This clonotype showed up just once. The chain combines TRBV5-1 with TRBJ1-2; unclear D gene. V dropped 1 base and J dropped 0 bases, with 31 bases sitting between them. Germline lookup yields CDR1 SGHRS and CDR2 YFSETQ. The CDR3 length is 22 residues. The CDR3 coding sequence is TGCGCCAGCAGCTTGTCGTCCCTCTTTTTCTCCGAGGCTAGGTTCGCTAACTATGGCTACACCTTC. Translation gives CASSLSSLFFSEARFANYGYTF.

J is TRBJ1-1 and V is TRBV29-1; 7 bases are shared with TRBD1. V lost 6 bases to trimming and J lost 4 bases; unmatched junction nucleotides: 5. Germline V gives CDR1 SQVTM, CDR2 ANQGSEA. This CDR3 has 12 amino acids. The CDR3, as DNA: TGCAGCGTAACAGGGGCGAGCACTGAAGCTTTCTTT. Protein sequence: CSVTGASTEAFF.

The chain carries TRBV20-1 and TRBJ2-1, with 14 positions matching TRBD2. V shed 0 bases, J shed 0 bases, and the junction held 4 bases outside the gene matches. The CDR3 extends over 18 amino acids. CDR1 DFQATT and CDR2 SNEGSKA come from the germline V gene (reference sequence). CDR3: CSARDWTSGGSSYNEQFF. The CDR3 bases are TGCAGTGCTAGAGATTGGACTAGCGGGGGGAGCTCCTACAATGAGCAGTTCTTC.

CDR3 protein: CASSPRVGANTGELFF. The CDR3 DNA follows: TGTGCCAGCAGCCCCCGTGTGGGGGCGAACACCGGGGAGCTGTTTTTT. The V call is TRBV11-2, the J call TRBJ2-2, with D perhaps given as TRBD1 or TRBD2 (5 bases each). V lost 5 bases, J lost 0 bases, and 13 bases lay in between. The length of the CDR3 is 16 residues. Germline V lookup: CDR1 SGHAT, CDR2 FQNNGV. Using reference TRBV11-2 and TRBJ2-2 for the parts outside the CDR3, the full variable domain is EAGVAQSPRYKIIEKRQSVAFWCNPISGHATLYWYQQILGQGPKLLIQFQNNGVVDDSQLPKDRFSAERLKGVDSTLKIQPAKLEDSAVYLCASSPRVGANTGELFFGEGSRLTVL.

This clonotype was found once. Relative to the germline gene, one junction end is altered; a read error may explain this. The rearrangement links TRBV4-1 to TRBJ2-2; maybe TRBD2 (7 bases). The CDR3 totals 15 residues. Germline V CDR1 and CDR2: MGHRA, YSYEKL. The CDR3 nucleotides read TGCGCCAGCAGCCAAGACGGGGGGCAGGACCGGGGAGCTGTTTTT. Translated, it gives CASSQDGGQDRGAVF.

This clonotype came up a few times. The rearrangement links TRBV19 to TRBJ1-2, with TRBD1 matching over 9 bases. The germline gives CDR1 LNHDA, CDR2 SQIVND (reference sequence). V shed 10 bases, J shed 3 bases, and the junction held 12 bases outside the gene matches. The CDR3 totals 15 residues. DNA of the CDR3: TGTGCCACCACCCCCTTGGGGACAGGGCACTATGGCTACACCTTC. Translating it yields CATTPLGTGHYGYTF.

J is TRBJ2-7 and V is TRBV4-1; tentative D call: TRBD1 (6 bases). The germline V and J ends were trimmed by 3 bases and 2 bases, with 11 bases remaining between them. From germline, CDR1 is MGHRA and CDR2 YSYEKL. The length of the CDR3 is 14 residues. The DNA of the CDR3 is TGCGCCAGCAGCCAGAGACAGGAAACCTACGAGCAGTACTTC. Residues: CASSQRQETYEQYF.

This clonotype was detected many times. The chain couples TRBV7-2 to TRBJ2-3; 7 nucleotides match TRBD2. The CDR3 extends over 16 amino acids. The J segment lost 1 base and the V segment lost 4 bases, leaving 8 bases of the junction unmatched. CDR1 SGHTA and CDR2 FQGNSA come from the germline V gene. Written as DNA, the CDR3 is TGTGCCAGCAGCTCCGGGAGCGGGGTTCGCACAGATACGCAGTATTTT. Translating gives CASSSGSGVRTDTQYF. The whole variable domain, filled in from reference TRBV7-2 and TRBJ2-3, reads GAGVSQSPSNKVTEKGKDVELRCDPISGHTALYWYRQSLGQGLEFLIYFQGNSAPDKSGLPSDRFSAERTGGSVSTLTIQRTQQEDSAVYLCASSSGSGVRTDTQYFGPGTRLTVL.

As for this clonotype: This clone may be a read error of a much larger clone one base away. V gene TRBV12-3 or TRBV12-4 combines with J gene TRBJ2-7, with 9 bases matching TRBD1. This CDR3 has 15 amino acids. V gave up 5 bases and J gave up 2 bases; unmatched junction bases: 7. The CDR3 here is CASSPPGQGAYEQYF. CDR3 nucleotides: TGTGCCAGCAGTCCACCGGGACAGGGAGCCTACGAGCAGTACTTC.

The V call is TRBV7-9, the J call TRBJ2-1; 11 bases are a match to TRBD1. Looked up from germline, CDR1 is SEHNR and CDR2 is FQNEAQ (reference sequence). V was clipped by 2 bases and J by 5 bases; unmatched bases: 2. The CDR3 loop spans 15 amino acids. CDR3: CASSLRTGGHNEQFF. CDR3 nucleotide sequence: TGTGCCAGCAGCTTACGGACAGGGGGCCACAATGAGCAGTTCTTC.